The clone carrying this T cell receptor beta chain was counted a few times. The sample belongs to a study of blood T cells in healthy people across ages. Alongside a J-beta primer mix, a sample-barcoded 5' primer served in a second PCR lasting roughly 6 to 12 cycles. Each TCR beta cDNA got a 12-nucleotide random molecular identifier. Each CDR3 protein gets one entry after TCRdb re-called the 5' RACE reads with MiXCR. The data contain a few hundred thousand distinct CDR3 sequences, 25% to 30% of them seen just once; the ten biggest clones take up approximately 17%. This CDR3 contains 13 residues. Per germline, CDR1 SGHTA and CDR2 FQGNSA. The trim removed 4 bases at V and 6 bases at J, leaving 2 bases unmatched.

The sequenced sample was blood. This TCR derives from a woman in her 70s in good health. This chain connects TRBV7-2 to TRBJ1-5; 8 bases are a match to TRBD1. The CDR3 bases are TGTGCCAGCAGCTGGACAGGGTCTCAGCCCCAGCATTTT. Translated, it gives CASSWTGSQPQHF.